The 19 T cell receptor beta chains presented below share a single source sample, sequenced in a study of T cells after posttransplantation cyclophosphamide. Clones were sequenced by immunoSEQ multiplex PCR, and TCRdb holds only the in-frame ones, with some missing. This sample has fewer than 60,000 clones, with roughly 94% found just once. Input material: PBMCs. These TCRs come from a woman aged 30 to 39 in good health and a related stem cell transplant donor.

Details on this clone: Other DNA sequences in this sample translate to the same CDR3. The chain uses TRBV23-1 and TRBJ2-7, with 8 positions matching TRBD1. TRBV23-1 is flagged as an ORF with uncertain function. The length of the CDR3 is 13 residues. Trimming at V came to 3 bases and at J to 5 bases, leaving 3 bases not matched to a gene. CDR3 DNA sequence: TGCGCCAGCAGTCAGCAGACAGGGGACGAGCAGTACTTC. Translation gives CASSQQTGDEQYF.

This CDR3 reads CASSQIVTAFTNTGELFF. The DNA for the CDR3 is TGTGCCAGCAGCCAGATTGTGACAGCATTCACGAACACCGGGGAGCTGTTTTTT. V and J are TRBV4-2 and TRBJ2-2; D is possibly TRBD1 (5 bases). This CDR3 is 18 amino acids long. Trimming took off 3 bases at V and 0 bases at J, with 17 bases between the two ends. The germline CDR1 and CDR2 sequences are LGHNA and YNFKEQ.

V is TRBV7-2 and J is TRBJ1-2; 11 bases fit TRBD1. Germline V gene sequence: CDR1 SGHTA, CDR2 FQGNSA. Trimming cost V 2 bases and J 4 bases; bases outside gene matches: 6. The CDR3 extends over 16 amino acids. The CDR3 here is CASSLMGTGGSYGYTF. The CDR3 DNA is TGTGCCAGCAGCTTAATGGGGACAGGGGGTTCCTATGGCTACACCTTC.

The chain recombines TRBV13 with TRBJ2-1; 11 bases are shared with TRBD2. The CDR3 loop spans 15 amino acids. Germline assignment: CDR1 PRHDT and CDR2 FYEKMQ (reference sequence). Losses at the gene ends were 0 bases for V and 7 bases for J; bases not matched to a gene: 2. The CDR3: CASSLGLAGDNEQFF. DNA for the CDR3: TGTGCCAGCAGCTTAGGACTAGCGGGGGATAATGAGCAGTTCTTC.

V usage is TRBV6-6 and J usage is TRBJ2-5; 7 nucleotides match TRBD2. The CDR3 loop spans 14 amino acids. V trimming: 6 bases; J trimming: 1 base; junction bases outside the gene matches: 5. Germline V lookup: CDR1 MNHNY, CDR2 SVGAGI (reference sequence). CDR3 sequence: CASRKSGVQETQYF. DNA for the CDR3: TGTGCCAGCAGGAAGAGCGGGGTCCAAGAGACCCAGTACTTC.

The chain joins TRBV7-2 to TRBJ1-2; a weak D match, TRBD1 (6 bases). This CDR3 comprises 16 residues. Germline V gives CDR1 SGHTA, CDR2 FQGNSA. The ends were cut back, 5 bases at V and 6 bases at J, with 22 bases in the middle. The CDR3 is CASSPSGGHQGDGYTF. The CDR3 DNA reads TGTGCCAGCAGCCCGTCGGGGGGCCATCAAGGGGATGGCTACACCTTC.

This chain connects TRBV7-2 to TRBJ2-1; D is possibly TRBD1 (5 bases). V lost 6 bases, J lost 3 bases, and 12 bases lay in between. Germline V lookup: CDR1 SGHTA, CDR2 FQGNSA. This CDR3 comprises 14 residues. The CDR3 spells CASRGQRHYNEQFF. The CDR3 DNA is TGTGCCAGCAGAGGACAACGGCACTACAATGAGCAGTTCTTC.

V gene TRBV2 combines with J gene TRBJ1-2; perhaps TRBD1 as D (6 bases). This CDR3 has 14 amino acids. Germline CDR1 is SNHLY and CDR2 is FYNNEI. The ends were cut back, 7 bases at V and 3 bases at J, with 15 bases in the middle. Here the CDR3 reads CASTAGQNYYGYTF. Written as DNA, the CDR3 is TGTGCCAGCACCGCCGGACAGAATTACTATGGCTACACCTTC. Drawing the rest from reference TRBV2 and TRBJ1-2, the complete variable domain is EPEVTQTPSHQVTQMGQEVILRCVPISNHLYFYWYRQILGQKVEFLVSFYNNEISEKSEIFDDQFSVERPDGSNFTLKIRSTKLEDSAMYFCASTAGQNYYGYTFGSGTRLTVV.

V gene TRBV6-6 combines with J gene TRBJ1-4; 10 positions match TRBD1. V dropped 5 bases and J dropped 6; count of bases not matched to a gene: 3. Per germline, CDR1 MNHNY and CDR2 SVGAGI (reference sequence). CDR3 length: 14 residues. CDR3 sequence reads: CASSRTGGYEKLFF. CDR3 sequence (DNA): TGTGCCAGCAGTCGGACAGGGGGATATGAAAAACTGTTTTTT.

The V call is TRBV7-3, the J call TRBJ2-4; TRBD1 matches at 9 bases. From germline, CDR1 is SGHTA and CDR2 FQGTGA. The CDR3 runs to 16 residues. With 5 bases clipped from V and 9 bases from J, the junction kept 14 bases outside the gene matches. The CDR3 region has the DNA TGTGCCAGCAGCCTAGAAGGGACAGGGAAATATTCCATTCAGTACTTC. Translation: CASSLEGTGKYSIQYF. Full variable domain (outside the CDR3, taken from reference TRBV7-3 and TRBJ2-4): GAGVSQTPSNKVTEKGKYVELRCDPISGHTALYWYRQSLGQGPEFLIYFQGTGAADDSGLPNDRFFAVRPEGSVSTLKIQRTERGDSAVYLCASSLEGTGKYSIQYFGAGTRLSVL.

V usage is TRBV5-6 and J usage is TRBJ1-4; perhaps TRBD1 as D (6 bases). V lost 4 bases and J lost 5, with 21 bases in between. Germline values: CDR1 SGHDT, CDR2 YYEEEE. CDR3 length: 17 residues. The CDR3 region is CASSPIGQGLSNEKLFF. CDR3 DNA sequence: TGTGCCAGCAGCCCTATCGGGCAGGGGCTTTCAAATGAAAAACTGTTTTTT.

The chain couples TRBV29-1 to TRBJ2-3; D is perhaps TRBD2 (5 bases). The CDR3 has 13 residues. Germline loops: CDR1 SQVTM, CDR2 ANQGSEA. V was cut by 7 bases and J by 3 bases, with 14 bases left in between. The CDR3 loop is CSGCGRLTDTQYF. In DNA form, the CDR3 reads TGCAGCGGATGCGGGCGGTTGACAGATACGCAGTATTTT.

The V and J genes are TRBV6-1 and TRBJ1-5; a possible D gene is TRBD1 (5 bases). The V gene's germline CDR1 is MNHNS and CDR2 SASEGT. CDR3 length: 11 amino acids. Trimming took off 3 bases at V and 8 bases at J, with 5 bases between the two ends. The CDR3, as DNA: TGTGCCAGCAGTGACAGGGAGCCCCAGCATTTT. Translated, it gives CASSDREPQHF.

V gene TRBV9 combines with J gene TRBJ2-7; 9 bases line up with TRBD1. CDR3 size: 16 residues. With V trimmed by 3 bases and J by 4 bases, 11 bases remained unmatched. In germline, CDR1 is SGDLS, CDR2 YYNGEE. The chain's CDR3 is CASSDGPGQGRYEQYF. The CDR3 nucleotides read TGTGCCAGCAGCGACGGACCGGGACAGGGAAGATACGAGCAGTACTTC.

The gene calls are TRBV6-5 and TRBJ2-7; D not certain. The CDR3 consists of 14 residues. Germline V gene lookup returns CDR1 MNHEY and CDR2 SVGAGI. Deletions cut 4 bases from V and 0 bases from J, with 10 bases between. The CDR3 region is CASSWRQSSYEQYF. Written as DNA, the CDR3 is TGTGCCAGCAGTTGGCGGCAGAGCTCCTACGAGCAGTACTTC.

The rearrangement joins TRBV28 to TRBJ1-5; D not resolved. Germline values: CDR1 MDHEN, CDR2 SYDVKM. V dropped 3 bases and J dropped 2 bases, with 11 bases sitting between them. The CDR3 contains 15 residues. CDR3 bases: TGTGCCAGCAGTTTTACCTCCGGAGGCAATCAGCCCCAGCATTTT. This gives the protein CASSFTSGGNQPQHF.

This sequence joins TRBV4-1 and TRBJ1-6, with D maybe TRBD1 (6 bases). The V end was cut by 3 bases, the J end by 10 bases, with 16 bases between. This CDR3 region has 15 residues. Germline assignment: CDR1 MGHRA and CDR2 YSYEKL. DNA for the CDR3: TGCGCCAGCAGCCAGGGACGGACAGTCCCCTCACCCCTCCACTTT. Translated, it gives CASSQGRTVPSPLHF.

The CDR3 sequence: CASSPNDREGHGYTF. The CDR3 bases are TGTGCCAGCAGCCCCAATGACAGGGAAGGCCATGGCTACACCTTC. This chain uses TRBV6-4 with TRBJ1-2, with 7 nucleotides matching TRBD1. V lost 6 bases, J lost 6 bases, and 13 bases stayed unmatched. The germline gives CDR1 MRHNA, CDR2 SNTAGT. CDR3 length: 15 amino acids.

Note on this clone: Within the sample, other DNA sequences also encode this same CDR3. The chain uses TRBV6-1 and TRBJ1-5; D may be TRBD1 (6 bases). V lost 7 bases and J lost 2, with 12 bases in between. Germline CDR1 and CDR2: MNHNS and SASEGT. This CDR3 has 14 amino acids. The CDR3 DNA is TGTGCCAGCACCTTACAGGGAGGCAATCAGCCCCAGCATTTT. Residues: CASTLQGGNQPQHF.